Following are 5 T cell receptor beta chains from one sample sequenced in a study of blood T cells in healthy people across ages. For the second PCR, which ran for 7 to 11 cycles, a sample-barcoded 5' primer and a J-beta primer mix were used. TCRdb re-called the 5' RACE reads through MiXCR, storing one row per CDR3 protein. The top ten clones hold more than 4% of a sample with 1.5 million to 1.9 million distinct CDR3 sequences, 35% to 45% of them seen once. Specimen: blood. All receptors derive from a woman younger than 30 in good health.

This clonotype was seen a handful of times. The V and J genes are TRBV7-2 and TRBJ2-2; TRBD1 is a possible D gene (6 bases). Between the trimmed V and J ends, which lost 5 bases and 6 bases, there was a span of 16 bases. The CDR3 length is 15 residues. Germline V gene sequence: CDR1 SGHTA, CDR2 FQGNSA. CDR3 sequence (DNA): TGTGCCAGCAGCCCTACGCGGACAGCCCCCGGGGAGCTGTTTTTT. The encoded protein is CASSPTRTAPGELFF.

The chain joins TRBV20-1 to TRBJ1-2, with no clear D. Trimming pared 3 bases from V and 2 bases from J, leaving 10 bases between. The CDR3 is 13 residues long. CDR1 is DFQATT, CDR2 SNEGSKA, per germline (reference sequence). The CDR3 sequence is CSASHLANYGYTF. As DNA, the CDR3 is TGCAGTGCTAGCCACCTAGCGAACTATGGCTACACCTTC.

The chain uses TRBV6-2 or TRBV6-3 and TRBJ1-2; D might be TRBD1 (5 bases). This CDR3 has 13 amino acids. The germline CDR1 and CDR2 sequences are MNHEY and SVGEGT. V lost 8 bases, J lost 7 bases, and 17 bases lay in between. The CDR3 coding sequence is TGTGCCAGCCGAGGGATCGCAGGGATTGGCTACACCTTC. Amino acid sequence: CASRGIAGIGYTF.

The chain couples TRBV29-1 to TRBJ1-5, with TRBD1 as a possible D gene (5 bases). The V end was cut by 7 bases, the J end by 4 bases, with 17 bases between. The CDR3 is 14 residues long. CDR1 SQVTM and CDR2 ANQGSEA come from the germline V gene. The CDR3 loop is CSDVIGGRNQPQHF. In DNA form, the CDR3 reads TGCAGCGATGTAATTGGGGGAAGGAATCAGCCCCAGCATTTT.

V gene TRBV5-1 combines with J gene TRBJ1-2, with TRBD1 matching over 7 bases. Trimming cost V 6 bases and J 0 bases; bases outside gene matches: 5. CDR1 is SGHRS and CDR2 is YFSETQ in the germline V gene. The CDR3 spans 14 residues. The CDR3: CASTTGAANYGYTF. The CDR3 nucleotides are TGCGCCAGCACAACAGGGGCAGCTAACTATGGCTACACCTTC.